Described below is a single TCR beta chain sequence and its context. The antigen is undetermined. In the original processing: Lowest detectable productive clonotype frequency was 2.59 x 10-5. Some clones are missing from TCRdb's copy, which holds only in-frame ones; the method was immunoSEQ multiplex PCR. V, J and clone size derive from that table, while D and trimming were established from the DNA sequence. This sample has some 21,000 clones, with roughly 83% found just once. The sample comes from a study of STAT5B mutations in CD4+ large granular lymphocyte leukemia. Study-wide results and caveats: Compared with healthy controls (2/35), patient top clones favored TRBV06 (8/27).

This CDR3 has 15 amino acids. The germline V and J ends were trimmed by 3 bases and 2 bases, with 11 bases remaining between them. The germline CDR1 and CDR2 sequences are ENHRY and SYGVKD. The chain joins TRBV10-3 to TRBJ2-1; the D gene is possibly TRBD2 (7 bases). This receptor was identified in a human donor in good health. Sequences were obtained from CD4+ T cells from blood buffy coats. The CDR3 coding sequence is TGTGCCATCAGTGATAAGGGGGGGACCTACAATGAGCAGTTCTTC. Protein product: CAISDKGGTYNEQFF.